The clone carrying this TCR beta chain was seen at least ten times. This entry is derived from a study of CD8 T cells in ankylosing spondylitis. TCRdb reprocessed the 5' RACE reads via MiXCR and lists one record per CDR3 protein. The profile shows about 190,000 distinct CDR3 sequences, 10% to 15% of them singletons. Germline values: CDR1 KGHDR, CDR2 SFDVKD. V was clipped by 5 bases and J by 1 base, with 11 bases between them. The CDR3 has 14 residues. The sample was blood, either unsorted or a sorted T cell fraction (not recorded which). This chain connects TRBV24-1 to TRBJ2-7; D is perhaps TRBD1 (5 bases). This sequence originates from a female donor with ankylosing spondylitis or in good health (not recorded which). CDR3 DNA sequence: TGTGCCACCAGTGCCCCAGGGAATTCCTACGAGCAGTACTTC. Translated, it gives CATSAPGNSYEQYF.